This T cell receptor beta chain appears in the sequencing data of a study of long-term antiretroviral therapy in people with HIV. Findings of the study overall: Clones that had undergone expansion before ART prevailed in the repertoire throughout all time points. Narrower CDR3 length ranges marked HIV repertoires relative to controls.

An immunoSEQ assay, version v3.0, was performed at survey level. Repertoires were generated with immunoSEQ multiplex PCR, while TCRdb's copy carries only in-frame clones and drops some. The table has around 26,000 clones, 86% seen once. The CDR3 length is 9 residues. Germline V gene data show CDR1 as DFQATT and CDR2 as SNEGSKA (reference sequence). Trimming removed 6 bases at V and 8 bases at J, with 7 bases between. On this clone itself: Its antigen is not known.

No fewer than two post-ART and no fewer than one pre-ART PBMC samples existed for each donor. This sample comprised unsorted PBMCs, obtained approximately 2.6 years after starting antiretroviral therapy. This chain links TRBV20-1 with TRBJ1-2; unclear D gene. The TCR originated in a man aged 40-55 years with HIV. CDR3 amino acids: CSADQGYTF. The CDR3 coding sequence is TGCAGTGCGGATCAGGGCTACACCTTC.